A selection of T cell receptor beta chains follows, all from one sample in a study of blood T cell repertoires in COVID-19. Sequencing was performed with immunoSEQ multiplex PCR; in TCRdb, only in-frame clones are kept and a portion is missing. The profile covers around 100,000 clones, with approximately 91% appearing a single time and about 2% taken by the ten largest. The specimen was peripheral blood. These receptors originate from a human donor with active COVID-19. The donor label of this sample is uncertain. CDR3s include the opening cysteine and the closing phenylalanine or tryptophan. D genes are given only for firm matches. Rows may omit the clone size; those that give it use once, few, many or a size class.

d_call	v_call	j_call	clone_size	cdr3_nt	cdr3_aa
-	TRBV19	TRBJ1-5	once	TGTGCCAGTATCCCCGGGTTAACTTCCCCCTATAGCAATCAGCCCCAGCATTTT	CASIPGLTSPYSNQPQHF
TRBD2	TRBV4-3	TRBJ2-5	once	TGCGCCAGCAGCCTTCGTCCCACACTAGCGGGAATGAGGGAGACCCAGTACTTC	CASSLRPTLAGMRETQYF
-	TRBV6-5	TRBJ1-2	-	TGTGCCAGCAGTTACCGACAGGAGACTTATGGCTACACCTTC	CASSYRQETYGYTF
TRBD2	TRBV5-1	TRBJ2-3	once	TGCGCCAGCAGCTTATTTCCGGGACTAGCGGGGGGGTCAAGCACAGATACGCAGTATTTT	CASSLFPGLAGGSSTDTQYF
-	TRBV28	TRBJ2-7	-	TGTGCCAGCAGTCCTCGGACAGAGCAGTACTTC	CASSPRTEQYF
TRBD2	TRBV6-1	TRBJ2-5	once	TGTGCCAGCAGTGAAGCGTTGACTAGCGGGGGCTTCCAAGAGACCCAGTACTTC	CASSEALTSGGFQETQYF
-	TRBV7-9	TRBJ2-5	-	TGTGCCAGCAGCCCATTGCCGGGCCAAGAGACCCAGTACTTC	CASSPLPGQETQYF
-	TRBV27	TRBJ2-1	-	TGTGCCTGCTCTAAGGGGGACTCCTACAATGAGCAGTTCTTC	CACSKGDSYNEQFF
-	TRBV12-3/TRBV12-4	TRBJ2-7	once	TGTGCCAGCAGTTTCCGGGCGGGGGAGCAGTACTTC	CASSFRAGEQYF
-	TRBV5-8	TRBJ2-1	-	TGTGCCAGCACCCGGTGGTACAATGAGCAGTTCTTC	CASTRWYNEQFF
-	TRBV15	TRBJ1-1	-	TGTGCCACCAGTTCTCCTAACACTGAAGCTTTCTTT	CATSSPNTEAFF
TRBD1	TRBV15	TRBJ2-1	-	TGTGCCACCAGCAGAAGGGACAGGGTCGGCAATGAGCAGTTCTTC	CATSRRDRVGNEQFF
TRBD1	TRBV3-1/TRBV3-2	TRBJ2-5	-	TGTGCCAGCAGCCAAGGCGGGACAGGGGGAGAGACCCAGTACTTC	CASSQGGTGGETQYF
TRBD1	TRBV6-2/TRBV6-3	TRBJ1-5	-	TGTGCCAGCAGTTACCCCATAACAGGGGAGGCAAATCAGCCCCAGCATTTT	CASSYPITGEANQPQHF
-	TRBV5-1	TRBJ2-7	-	TGCGCCAGCAGCTTGTTTACAGGGAACGAGCAGTACTTC	CASSLFTGNEQYF
TRBD1	TRBV24-1	TRBJ2-2	-	TGTGCCACCAGTGATTCCAAGGACAGGGGGCTGGGCGGGGAGCTGTTTTTT	CATSDSKDRGLGGELFF
TRBD1	TRBV4-1	TRBJ2-5	-	TGCGCCAGCAGCCAAGTATCGAACGCAGGGGGCGGATTAGGGCAAGAGACCCAGTACTTC	CASSQVSNAGGGLGQETQYF
-	TRBV25-1	TRBJ1-1	-	TGTGCCAGCAGTGAACTACGTCAGGGTTCGGCTTTCTTT	CASSELRQGSAFF
-	TRBV29-1	TRBJ2-1	-	TGCAGCGTTGAGCTAGCATACAATGAGCAGTTCTTC	CSVELAYNEQFF
TRBD2	TRBV6-5	TRBJ2-7	-	TGTGCCAGCAGTAGGAGCGGGGCTGCTTCCTACGAGCAGTACTTC	CASSRSGAASYEQYF
TRBD1	TRBV11-2	TRBJ2-7	-	TGTGCCAGCAGCTCATTGACAGGGAAGAAATACGAGCAGTACTTC	CASSSLTGKKYEQYF
TRBD1	TRBV5-1	TRBJ2-7	-	TGCGCCAGCAGCTTATGGACAGGTACCGCCGGCGAGCAGTACTTC	CASSLWTGTAGEQYF
TRBD1	TRBV4-1	TRBJ1-1	-	TGCGCCAGCAGCCTTTATGTAGGGGGCCCCGGCACTGAAGCTTTCTTT	CASSLYVGGPGTEAFF
-	TRBV28	TRBJ1-1	-	TGTGCCAGCAGCAGAGGATCCATGAACACTGAAGCTTTCTTT	CASSRGSMNTEAFF
TRBD2	TRBV9	TRBJ2-1	-	TGTGCCAGCAGCTACGGGCTAGCGGGGAGCAATGAGCAGTTCTTC	CASSYGLAGSNEQFF
TRBD2	TRBV11-2	TRBJ2-3	-	TGTGCCAGCAGCTTCGCTAGCGGGGGCATCACAGATACGCAGTATTTT	CASSFASGGITDTQYF
-	TRBV6-5	TRBJ2-7	-	TGTGCCAGCAGCCTGGACAGACCCTACGAGCAGTACTTC	CASSLDRPYEQYF
-	TRBV12-3/TRBV12-4	TRBJ1-1	-	TGTGCCAGCAGTTTAAGAGGACTCTCTGAAGCTTTCTTT	CASSLRGLSEAFF
TRBD2	TRBV2	TRBJ2-1	-	TGTGCCAGCAGCGGGGGGAACCCCTACAATGAGCAGTTCTTC	CASSGGNPYNEQFF
TRBD2	TRBV6-6	TRBJ2-2	few	TGTGCCAGCACCGCCTCGAAAGCGGGGGGGCCCGGGGAGCTGTTTTTT	CASTASKAGGPGELFF
-	TRBV7-2	TRBJ1-2	-	TGTGCCAGCAGCGCCCACAGCTATGGCTACACCTTC	CASSAHSYGYTF
TRBD2	TRBV6-2/TRBV6-3	TRBJ2-5	-	TGTGCCAGCAGTTTGATGCAACCGGGACTAGCGGGGGGGCTCCGAACCCAGTACTTC	CASSLMQPGLAGGLRTQYF
-	TRBV2	TRBJ2-2	-	TGTGCCAGCGATAGGGGAGAACAGGGCAGAACCGGGGAGCTGTTTTTT	CASDRGEQGRTGELFF
-	TRBV3-1/TRBV3-2	TRBJ2-4	once	TGTGCCAGCAGCCCCGGGGGGCCTAAAAACATTCAGTACTTC	CASSPGGPKNIQYF
TRBD1	TRBV15	TRBJ1-1	-	TGTGCCACCAGCAGAACGGGACAGACTGAAGCTTTCTTT	CATSRTGQTEAFF
TRBD2	TRBV7-2	TRBJ2-3	-	TGTGCCAGCAGCCCTGGACTAGCGGGATGGGGCACAGATACGCAGTATTTT	CASSPGLAGWGTDTQYF
-	TRBV27	TRBJ1-1	-	TGTGCCAGCAGTTTATGGGGGACAATGAACACTGAAGCTTTCTTT	CASSLWGTMNTEAFF
TRBD1	TRBV25-1	TRBJ2-7	-	TGTGCCAGCAGTGAATCCGGGACAGGGGGCAACGAGCAGTACTTC	CASSESGTGGNEQYF
-	TRBV5-1	TRBJ1-4	-	TGCGCCAGCAGCTCACGTGATCTCCAGGTAGCGGGAGACTATGAAAAACTGTTTTTT	CASSSRDLQVAGDYEKLFF
-	TRBV19	TRBJ1-1	-	TGTGCCAGTAGCTTTTCACAGGCCCTGGGGACTGAAGCTTTCTTT	CASSFSQALGTEAFF
TRBD2	TRBV4-2	TRBJ2-7	once	TGTGCCAGCAGCCAAGTGGCTAGCGGGGGGGGGAAGACCTACGAGCAGTACTTC	CASSQVASGGGKTYEQYF
-	TRBV18	TRBJ2-1	-	TGTGCCAGCTCACCATCACCACAGGGAAGCAATGAGCAGTTCTTC	CASSPSPQGSNEQFF
-	TRBV5-1	TRBJ1-6	few	TGCGCCAGCAGCTTGTGGTCGGGAGTGGATTCACCCCTCCACTTT	CASSLWSGVDSPLHF
TRBD1	TRBV6-5	TRBJ2-7	-	TGTGCCAGCATTATGGGACAGGTGGAAACCTACGAGCAGTACTTC	CASIMGQVETYEQYF
TRBD1	TRBV7-3	TRBJ2-7	-	TGTGCCAGCAGCCTACATGGACAGGGGAACTACGAGCAGTACTTC	CASSLHGQGNYEQYF